The 8 T cell receptor beta chains below come from one sample, sequenced in a study of shared clonotypes between healthy human individuals (dated by TCRdb to 2020 to 2021). Library preparation used the immunoSEQ multiplex PCR assay. Not all clones reach the TCRdb copy of this immuneACCESS table, which keeps in-frame sequences only. Checked studies attribute under half of the gap to unresolved V genes and leave the rest unexplained. The sample has over a million clones on record, 98% of them singletons. The ten biggest clones cover roughly 0.45% of the sample. The specimen sequenced was naive CD4+ T cells sorted from blood. This specimen's cell subset or site label, per the study, means: CD45RA+ positively selected. All receptors come from a man aged 25 to 40 in good health.

The rearrangement joins TRBV5-1 to TRBJ2-7; D possibly corresponds to TRBD2 (5 bases). The length of the CDR3 is 13 residues. Trimming pared 0 bases from V and 6 bases from J, leaving 10 bases between. The V gene's germline CDR1 is SGHRS and CDR2 YFSETQ. The CDR3 protein is CASSLARAAEQYF. The CDR3 DNA follows: TGCGCCAGCAGCTTGGCGAGGGCCGCCGAGCAGTACTTC.

This chain uses TRBV7-6 with TRBJ2-7, with 10 bases that match TRBD2. The V segment lost 5 bases and the J segment 7 bases; nucleotides outside the gene matches: 17. CDR1 is SGHVS and CDR2 is FNYEAQ in the germline V gene. The length of the CDR3 is 17 residues. The CDR3 spells CASSPRGLAGVGGEQYF. CDR3 sequence (DNA): TGTGCCAGCAGCCCCCGAGGGCTAGCGGGAGTTGGCGGGGAGCAGTACTTC.

The chain couples TRBV5-1 to TRBJ2-5; 8 bases map to TRBD2. Trimming cost V 4 bases and J 5 bases; bases outside gene matches: 10. The CDR3 spans 15 residues. CDR1 is SGHRS and CDR2 is YFSETQ in the germline V gene. The CDR3 nucleotides are TGCGCCAGCAGCGTTAACGGGAGGGCCCATGAGACCCAGTACTTC. Its protein product is CASSVNGRAHETQYF.

V usage is TRBV28 and J usage is TRBJ2-7; D is undetermined. Trimming removed 6 bases from V and 3 bases from J, with 21 bases in between. The CDR3 is 16 residues long. CDR1 MDHEN and CDR2 SYDVKM come from the germline V gene. CDR3 bases: TGTGCCAGCAGCCCTGTGACCCTCCTAGGCGTCTACGAGCAGTACTTC. Residues: CASSPVTLLGVYEQYF.

V is TRBV2 and J is TRBJ2-4; 7 bases map to TRBD2. The V gene end was trimmed by 6 bases and the J gene end by 8 bases; junction bases not matched to a gene: 10. CDR1 and CDR2 (germline): SNHLY, FYNNEI. The CDR3 extends over 14 amino acids. This chain's CDR3 is CASRSRSRGDIQYF. The DNA of the CDR3 is TGTGCCAGCAGGTCACGGAGTCGGGGGGACATTCAGTACTTC.

The rearrangement links TRBV27 to TRBJ1-5, with 7 bases aligning to TRBD1. The CDR3 is 16 amino acids. CDR1 is MNHEY, CDR2 SMNVEV, per germline (reference sequence). V gave up 4 bases and J gave up 2 bases; unmatched junction bases: 8. CDR3 nucleotide sequence: TGTGCCAGCAGTTCTCACAGGGGTTTCGGCAATCAGCCCCAGCATTTT. As protein: CASSSHRGFGNQPQHF.

This chain links TRBV5-1 with TRBJ2-7; the match to TRBD2 covers 13 bases. Trimming removed 4 bases from V and 3 bases from J; junction bases left unmatched: 13. CDR3 size: 18 residues. Germline loops: CDR1 SGHRS, CDR2 YFSETQ. The CDR3 loop is CASSPGTSGIGRNYEQYF. DNA for the CDR3: TGCGCCAGCAGCCCCGGGACTAGCGGGATAGGTAGAAACTACGAGCAGTACTTC.

The genes are TRBV7-6 and TRBJ2-3; the match to TRBD2 covers 12 bases. In germline, CDR1 is SGHVS, CDR2 FNYEAQ. V was clipped by 5 bases and J by 6 bases; unmatched bases: 6. CDR3 length: 15 amino acids. The CDR3 here is CASSLGTSGLDTQYF. The CDR3 DNA follows: TGTGCCAGCAGCCTCGGGACTAGCGGGCTTGATACGCAGTATTTT.